Here is one T cell receptor (beta chain) with its context. The CDR3 contains 14 residues. V lost 3 bases to trimming and J lost 5 bases, with 13 bases between them. The germline CDR1 and CDR2 sequences are SGDLS and YYNGEE. Assay: immunoSEQ multiplex PCR; the TCRdb copy retains only in-frame clones and omits some. In the table there are around 100,000 clones, around nine tenths of which are singletons. The entry originates in a study of blood T cell repertoires in COVID-19. The genes are TRBV9 and TRBJ2-3, with a weak D call TRBD1 (5 bases). This clonotype was obtained from a human donor in a cohort sampled during active COVID-19. Sequenced material: peripheral blood. CDR3 coding DNA: TGTGCCAGCAGCGCGGTTGGGGCCAGAGATACGCAGTATTTT. Translating it yields CASSAVGARDTQYF.